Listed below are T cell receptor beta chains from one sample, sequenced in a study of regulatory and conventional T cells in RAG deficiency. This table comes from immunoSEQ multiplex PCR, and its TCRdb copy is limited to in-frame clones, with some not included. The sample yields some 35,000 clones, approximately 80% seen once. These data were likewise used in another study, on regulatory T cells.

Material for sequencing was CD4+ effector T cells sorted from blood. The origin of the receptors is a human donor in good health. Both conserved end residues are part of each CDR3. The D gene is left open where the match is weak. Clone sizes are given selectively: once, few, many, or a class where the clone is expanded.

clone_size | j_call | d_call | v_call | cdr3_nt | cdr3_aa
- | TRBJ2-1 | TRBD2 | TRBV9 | TGTGCCAGCAGCGTCCCCGCAGCAGCGGGGAGAGATGAGCAGTTCTTC | CASSVPAAAGRDEQFF
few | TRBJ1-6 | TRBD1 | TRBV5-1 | TGCGCCAGCAGCTTGGCTAGACAGGGGGCGCGGAATTCACCCCTCCACTTT | CASSLARQGARNSPLHF
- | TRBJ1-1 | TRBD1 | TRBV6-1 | TGTGCCGGAAGACAGGGCGTGAACACTGAAGCTTTCTTT | CAGRQGVNTEAFF
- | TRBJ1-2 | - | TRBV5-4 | TGTGCCAGCAGCCAGAGGGATCGGCTTACAGGCTACACCTTC | CASSQRDRLTGYTF
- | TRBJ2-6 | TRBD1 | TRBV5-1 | TGCGCCAGCAGTGGACAGGGCTCTTCTGGGGCCAACGTCCTGACTTTC | CASSGQGSSGANVLTF
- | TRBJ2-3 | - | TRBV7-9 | TGTGCCAGCAGCCCGCCGAAGTGGACAGGCACAGATACGCAGTATTTT | CASSPPKWTGTDTQYF
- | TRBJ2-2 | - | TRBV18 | TGTGCCAGTTTAGCTGGCGGGGAGCTGTTTTTT | CASLAGGELFF
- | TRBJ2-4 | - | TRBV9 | TGTGCCAGCGGGGGCAGGGCCAAAAACATTCAGTACTTC | CASGGRAKNIQYF
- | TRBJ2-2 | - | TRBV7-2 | TGTGCCAGCAGCTTAGGCGGACGCGCGAACACCGGGGAGCTGTTTTTT | CASSLGGRANTGELFF
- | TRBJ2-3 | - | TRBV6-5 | TGTGCCAGCAGTTACTCCCCGCGGAGCACAGATACGCAGTATTTT | CASSYSPRSTDTQYF
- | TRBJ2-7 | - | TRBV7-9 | TGTGCCAGCAGCTCAGCCTACCGATCCAGAATCGAGGGCTCCTACGAGCAGTACTTC | CASSSAYRSRIEGSYEQYF
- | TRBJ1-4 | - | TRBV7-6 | TGTGCCAGCAGCTTAGAGTCTACAGGGAATGAAAAACTGTTTTTT | CASSLESTGNEKLFF
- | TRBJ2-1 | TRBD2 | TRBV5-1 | TGCGCCAGCAGCCGGGTAGCGGGGGGATACAATGAGCAGTTCTTC | CASSRVAGGYNEQFF
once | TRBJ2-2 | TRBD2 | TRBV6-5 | TGTGCCAGCAGTTCCGGACTAGCGGGGGCTACCGGGGAGCTGTTTTTT | CASSSGLAGATGELFF
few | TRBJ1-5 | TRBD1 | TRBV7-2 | TGTGCCAGCAGCTTGGACAGGGATCAGCCCCAGCATTTT | CASSLDRDQPQHF
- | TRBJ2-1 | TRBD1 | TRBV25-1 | TGTGCCAGCAGTCGGTCCGGGGACAGCCAGAATGAGCAGTTCTTC | CASSRSGDSQNEQFF
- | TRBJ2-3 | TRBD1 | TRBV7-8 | TGTGCCAGCAGCTTACAACTCGGACAGGGGAGGACAGATACGCAGTATTTT | CASSLQLGQGRTDTQYF
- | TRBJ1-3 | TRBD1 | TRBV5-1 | TGCGCCAGCAGCTTGGATACCGGGACAGTGGGAAACACCATATATTTT | CASSLDTGTVGNTIYF
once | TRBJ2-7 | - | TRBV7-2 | TGTGCCAGCAGCTCTACCCCCTACGAGCAGTACTTC | CASSSTPYEQYF
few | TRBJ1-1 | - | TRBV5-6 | TGTGCCAGCAGCTTGGTCGGGCCGGGGACTGAAGCTTTCTTT | CASSLVGPGTEAFF
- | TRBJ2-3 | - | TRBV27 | TGTGCCAGCAGTTCACCCTACTCCGTTATGCAAGGTACGCAGTATTTT | CASSSPYSVMQGTQYF
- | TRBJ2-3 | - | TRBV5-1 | TGCGCCAGCAGCACCTCGGGGTCTAGCACAGATACGCAGTATTTT | CASSTSGSSTDTQYF
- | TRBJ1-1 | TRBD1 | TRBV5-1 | TGCGCCAGCAGCTCGGGACAGGGGTCCTACACTGAAGCTTTCTTT | CASSSGQGSYTEAFF
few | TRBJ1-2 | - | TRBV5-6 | TGTGCCAGCATCTCTACCGGGGTAATCCTTGGCTACACCTTC | CASISTGVILGYTF
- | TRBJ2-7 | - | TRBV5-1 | TGCGCCAGCAGCACGACAGGACCTAACTACGAGCAGTACTTC | CASSTTGPNYEQYF
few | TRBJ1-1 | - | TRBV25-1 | TGTGCCAGCAGTGCCCACAATATTTACACTGAAGCTTTCTTT | CASSAHNIYTEAFF
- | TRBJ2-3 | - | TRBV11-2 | TGTGCCAGCAGCTTCACCGGCACAGATACGCAGTATTTT | CASSFTGTDTQYF
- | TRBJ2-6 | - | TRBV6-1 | TGTGCCACAGGGACACCTGGGGCCAACGTCCTGACTTTC | CATGTPGANVLTF
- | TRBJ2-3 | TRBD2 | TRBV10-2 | TGCGCCAGCAGAAACCATTTTACTAGCGGGGGAACAGATACGCAGTATTTT | CASRNHFTSGGTDTQYF
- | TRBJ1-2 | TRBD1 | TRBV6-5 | TGTGCCAGCAGTAAGGACAGGGTCACCTATGGCTACACCTTC | CASSKDRVTYGYTF
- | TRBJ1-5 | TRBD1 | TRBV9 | TGTGCCAGCAGCCCGGGACAGGGATATGAGCCCCAGCATTTT | CASSPGQGYEPQHF
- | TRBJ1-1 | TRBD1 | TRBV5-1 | TGCGCCAGCAGCCCGGGACAGGGGTCGAGAATCTCTGAAGCTTTCTTT | CASSPGQGSRISEAFF
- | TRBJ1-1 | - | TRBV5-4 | TGTGCCAGCAGTTCGGCCAATACCAATCAGGGGAACACTGAAGCTTTCTTT | CASSSANTNQGNTEAFF
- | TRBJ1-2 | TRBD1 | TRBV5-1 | TGCGCCAGCAGCTTGGCGGCAGGGGGCTCGTCTGGCTACACCTTC | CASSLAAGGSSGYTF
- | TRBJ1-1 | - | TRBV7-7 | TGTGCTAGCAGCTGCCTCCTCCAGGGGTCGACGAAGGACACTGAAGCTTTCTTT | CASSCLLQGSTKDTEAFF
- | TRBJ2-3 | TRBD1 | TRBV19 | TGTGCCAGTAGTATCCCTCGGACAGGGGGCACAGATACGCAGTATTTT | CASSIPRTGGTDTQYF
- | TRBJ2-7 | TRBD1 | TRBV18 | TGTGCCAGCTCACCACCGCATTACGATGCGGGACAGGACCTCTACGAGCAGTACTTC | CASSPPHYDAGQDLYEQYF
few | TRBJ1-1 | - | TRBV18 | TGTGCCAGCTCACCACTCCGTGATACTGAAGCTTTCTTT | CASSPLRDTEAFF
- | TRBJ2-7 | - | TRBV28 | TGTGCCAGCAGTTTGGTGGGCCCCTACGAGCAGTACTTC | CASSLVGPYEQYF
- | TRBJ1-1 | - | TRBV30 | TGTGCCCGGGGGGCAGGGTTCACTGAAGCTTTCTTT | CARGAGFTEAFF
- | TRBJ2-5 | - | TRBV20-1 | TGCAGTGCTAGGATCCTGGAGACCCAGTACTTC | CSARILETQYF
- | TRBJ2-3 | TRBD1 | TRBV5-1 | TGCGCCAGCAGGAGGACAGGGGCTAGCACAGATACGCAGTATTTT | CASRRTGASTDTQYF